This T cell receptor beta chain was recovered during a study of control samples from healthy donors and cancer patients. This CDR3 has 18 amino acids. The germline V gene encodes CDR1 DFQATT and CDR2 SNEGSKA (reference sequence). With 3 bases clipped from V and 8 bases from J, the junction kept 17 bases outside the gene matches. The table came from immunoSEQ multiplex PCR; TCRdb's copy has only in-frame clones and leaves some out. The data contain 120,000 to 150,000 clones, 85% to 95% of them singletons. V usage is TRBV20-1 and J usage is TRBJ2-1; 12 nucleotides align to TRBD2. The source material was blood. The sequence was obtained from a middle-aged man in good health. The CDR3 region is CSASFLGLAGTSGDEQFF. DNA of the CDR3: TGCAGTGCTAGTTTTTTGGGACTAGCGGGTACCTCGGGAGATGAGCAGTTCTTC.